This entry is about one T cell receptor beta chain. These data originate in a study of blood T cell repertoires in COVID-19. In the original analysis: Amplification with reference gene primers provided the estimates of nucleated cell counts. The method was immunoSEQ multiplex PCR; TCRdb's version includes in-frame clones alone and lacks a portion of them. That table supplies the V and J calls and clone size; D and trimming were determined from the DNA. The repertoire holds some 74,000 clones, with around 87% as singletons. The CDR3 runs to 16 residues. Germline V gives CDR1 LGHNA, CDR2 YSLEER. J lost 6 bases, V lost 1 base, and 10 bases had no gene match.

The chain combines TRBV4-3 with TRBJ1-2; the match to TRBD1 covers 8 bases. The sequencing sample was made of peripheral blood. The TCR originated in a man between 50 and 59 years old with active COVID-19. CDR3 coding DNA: TGCGCCAGCAGCCAAGTTCGGACAGGGAAGGGAGATGGCTACACCTTC. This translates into CASSQVRTGKGDGYTF.